This paragraph reports one TCR beta chain. The table lists this clonotype with many counts. The clone's antigen remains unknown. Base quality data are lacking; no much larger clone is found one base away. This specimen belongs to a study of T-cell reconstitution after alpha-beta-depleted transplantation in children (TCRdb year 2016). Looking at the study overall: Using TCR repertoire profiling, the study quantitatively followed how T-cell immune reconstitution unfolded in children after TCRalphabeta/CD19-depleted allogeneic hematopoietic cell transplantation. What the research found in general, with its limitations: The high TCRbeta diversity at day 60 in some patients was ascribed to recipient T cells and intrathymic progenitors that had survived conditioning. The apparently early alphabetaT-cell count recovery about two months after transplant was reportedly dependent on only several hundred rapidly expanded clones derived from non-depleted graft cells. The frequencies of hyperexpanded clones fell over the following months, and after one year, T-cell counts and TCRbeta diversity were mostly attributed to newly produced T cells.

The junction shows trimming of 4 bases on V and 2 bases on J, and the gene matches do not reach 11 bases of it. CDR3 length: 16 amino acids, cysteine to phenylalanine. CDR3 DNA only is kept here, 48 bases in frame from base 1. According to the germline V gene, CDR1 reads SGHVS and CDR2 reads FNYEAQ. To prepare the library, PCR was applied. Sequencer: Illumina HiSeq 2500. TCR library preparation used molecular barcoding, with unique molecular identifiers applied to normalize quantification of the TCRbeta repertoire. TCRdb reprocessing: public reads trimmed at Q25 with fastp, clones called with MiXCR, in-frame beta chains kept. Rows are combined by CDR3 protein, so each entry shows the most common genes and DNA. Counted in this sample were 250,000 to 400,000 distinct CDR3 sequences; 23% of them appeared once. Together, the top ten hold roughly 11% of the sample. This specimen's treatment or condition label, per the study, means: allogeneic hematopoietic cell transplantation with graft depleted of TCRalphabeta T cells and CD19 B cells. The children who served as transplant recipients had been given grafts of TCRalphabeta/CD19-depleted allogeneic hematopoietic cells.

The sequence came from a male patient younger than 18 who had a stem cell transplant for acute lymphoblastic leukemia, so the T cells may come from the graft donor. Source: PBMCs, mostly from graft donor cells, taken 180 days after TCRalphabeta/CD19-depleted stem cell transplant. The V and J segments used are TRBV7-6 and TRBJ2-7; TRBD1 agrees with 7 junctional bases. Here the CDR3 is given as CASSSTDRVGPYEQYF. The DNA sequence reads TGTGCCAGCAGCTCAACAGACAGGGTTGGGCCCTACGAGCAGTACTTC.